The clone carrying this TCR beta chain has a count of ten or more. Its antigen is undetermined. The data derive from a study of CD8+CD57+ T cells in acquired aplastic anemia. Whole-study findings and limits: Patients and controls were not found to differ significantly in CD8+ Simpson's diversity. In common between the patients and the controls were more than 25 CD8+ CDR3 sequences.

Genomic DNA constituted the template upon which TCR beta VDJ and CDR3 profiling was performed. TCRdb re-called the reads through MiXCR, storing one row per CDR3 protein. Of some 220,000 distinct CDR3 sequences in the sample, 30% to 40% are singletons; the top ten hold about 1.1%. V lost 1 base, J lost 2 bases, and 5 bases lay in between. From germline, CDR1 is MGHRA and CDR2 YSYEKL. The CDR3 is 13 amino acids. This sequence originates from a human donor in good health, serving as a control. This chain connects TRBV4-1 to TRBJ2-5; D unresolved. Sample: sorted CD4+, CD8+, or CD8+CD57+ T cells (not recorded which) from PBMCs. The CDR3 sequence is CASSQVLQETQYF. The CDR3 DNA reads TGCGCCAGCAGCCAAGTGTTACAAGAGACCCAGTACTTC.